This T cell receptor beta chain comes out of a study of human T cells and chemical hapten exposure. Points from the study as a whole: The study found that DPC sensitization did not change TCRs above 1 in 1000 frequency. As the donors had alopecia, their immune response may differ from healthy people's.

This clonotype was detected ten times or more. Its target is not known. Individual cDNA molecules each carried unique molecular identifiers attached by the library. TCRdb re-analysed the RACE reads in MiXCR, keeping a single row per CDR3 protein. The data show some 400,000 distinct CDR3 sequences, more than 4.5% seen once. CDR1 is DFQATT and CDR2 is SNEGSKA in the germline V gene (reference sequence). CDR3 size: 13 residues. V was clipped by 5 bases and J by 2 bases, with 11 bases between them. Time point specified: patch test 1, 2 weeks after DPC sensitization. Treatment described: therapeutic diphenylcyclopropenone sensitization with weekly scalp DPC. Sequencing started from total RNA isolated from unfractionated whole blood.

V usage is TRBV20-1 and J usage is TRBJ2-3; unclear D gene. This receptor was identified in a woman aged 50 to 60 with alopecia areata. Some clones in this sample may be carry-over from other donors' samples. Sequenced here: whole blood, sampled in connection with sensitization to the hapten diphenylcyclopropenone (DPC). CDR3: CSALRPSTDTQYF. The CDR3 coding sequence is TGCAGTGCTCTACGACCTTCCACAGATACGCAGTATTTT.